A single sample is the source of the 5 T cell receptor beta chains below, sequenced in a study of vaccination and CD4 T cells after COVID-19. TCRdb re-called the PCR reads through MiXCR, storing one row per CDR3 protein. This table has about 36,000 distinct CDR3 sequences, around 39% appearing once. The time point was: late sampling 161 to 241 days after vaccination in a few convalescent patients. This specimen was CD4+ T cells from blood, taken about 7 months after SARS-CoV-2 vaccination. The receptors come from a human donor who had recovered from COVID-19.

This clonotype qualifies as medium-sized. The CDR3: CSANTGQVDGYTF. The CDR3 coding sequence is TGCAGTGCTAATACGGGACAGGTCGATGGCTACACCTTC. J is TRBJ1-2 and V is TRBV20-1, with 8 bases that match TRBD1. The V and J ends lost 4 bases and 6 bases, in that order; junction bases with no gene match: 7. The CDR3 contains 13 residues. Germline CDR1 and CDR2: DFQATT and SNEGSKA (reference sequence).

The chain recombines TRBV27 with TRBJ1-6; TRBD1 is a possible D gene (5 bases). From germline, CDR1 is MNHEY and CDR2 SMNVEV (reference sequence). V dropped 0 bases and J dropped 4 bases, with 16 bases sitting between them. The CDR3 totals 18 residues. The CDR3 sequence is CASSLSVQARRYNSPLHF. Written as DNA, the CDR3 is TGTGCCAGCAGTTTATCGGTACAGGCCCGACGTTATAATTCACCCCTCCACTTT.

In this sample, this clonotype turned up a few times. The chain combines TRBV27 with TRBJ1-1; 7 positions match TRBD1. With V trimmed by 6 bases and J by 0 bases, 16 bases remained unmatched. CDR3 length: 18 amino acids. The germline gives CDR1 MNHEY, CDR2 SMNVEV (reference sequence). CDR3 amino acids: CASSTGTAKIKLNTEAFF. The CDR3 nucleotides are TGTGCCAGCAGCACTGGGACAGCCAAGATCAAGCTGAACACTGAAGCTTTCTTT.

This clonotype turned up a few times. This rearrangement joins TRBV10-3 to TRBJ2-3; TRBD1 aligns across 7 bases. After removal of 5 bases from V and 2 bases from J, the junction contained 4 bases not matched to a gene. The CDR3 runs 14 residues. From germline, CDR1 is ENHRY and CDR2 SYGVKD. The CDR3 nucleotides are TGTGCCATCAGTAGGACAGGTTACACAGATACGCAGTATTTT. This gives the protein CAISRTGYTDTQYF.

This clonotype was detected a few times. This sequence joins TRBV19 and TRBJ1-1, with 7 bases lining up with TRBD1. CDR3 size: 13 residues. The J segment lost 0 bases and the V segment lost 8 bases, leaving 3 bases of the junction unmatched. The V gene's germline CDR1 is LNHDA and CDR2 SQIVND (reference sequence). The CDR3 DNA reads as TGTGCCAGTGGGACAGCCATGAACACTGAAGCTTTCTTT. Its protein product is CASGTAMNTEAFF.